This entry concerns a single TCR beta chain. Its antigen is undetermined. Assay: immunoSEQ multiplex PCR; the TCRdb copy retains only in-frame clones and omits some. Here the sample spans approximately 58,000 clones, over 75% being singletons. The data originate from a study of OX40 agonist ivuxolimab in advanced cancers. V was pared by 3 bases and J by 8 bases, with 8 bases between. In germline, CDR1 is PRHDT, CDR2 FYEKMQ (reference sequence). The CDR3 has 12 amino acids. Whole-study findings and limits: Clonal expansion in partial responders at 0.1-3.0 mg/kg ranked among the lowest.

This specimen consisted of CD4+ or CD8+ T cells sorted from blood, obtained in a trial of the OX40 agonist ivuxolimab. This chain links TRBV13 with TRBJ1-3; D unclear. The TCR originated in an adult with an advanced solid tumor such as melanoma, head and neck, liver or kidney cancer. The CDR3 region is CASSFGMDTIYF. CDR3 DNA sequence: TGTGCCAGCAGCTTCGGGATGGACACCATATATTTT. Looking up the rest from reference TRBV13 and TRBJ1-3 gives the full variable domain: AAGVIQSPRHLIKEKRETATLKCYPIPRHDTVYWYQQGPGQDPQFLISFYEKMQSDKGSIPDRFSAQQFSDYHSELNMSSLELGDSALYFCASSFGMDTIYFGEGSWLTVV.